A single sample gave rise to the 22 T cell receptor beta chains below, sequenced in a study of blood T cell repertoires in COVID-19. The table came from immunoSEQ multiplex PCR; TCRdb's copy has only in-frame clones and leaves some out. The table records 97,000 or so clones, 90% of them present only once. The sequencing sample was made of peripheral blood. The origin of the receptors is a man between 60 and 75 years old with acute or convalescent COVID-19.

The chain has TRBV7-8 and TRBJ2-5, with D possibly matching TRBD1 (6 bases). Germline-derived CDR1 and CDR2 are SGHVS and FQNEAQ. With 7 bases removed from V and 4 bases from J, the gap between germline ends came to 16 bases. The CDR3 extends over 14 amino acids. This chain's CDR3 is CASTEQGRGETQYF. DNA for the CDR3: TGTGCCAGCACGGAACAGGGTCGTGGAGAGACCCAGTACTTC.

CDR3 sequence (DNA): TGTGCCAGCAGCTTTGCCACTTCTAACTATGGCTACACCTTC. Its protein product is CASSFATSNYGYTF. The V and J genes are TRBV7-2 and TRBJ1-2; D is uncertain. Germline V gene sequence: CDR1 SGHTA, CDR2 FQGNSA. The CDR3 is 14 amino acids. The V end lost 3 bases, the J end lost 0 bases, and 8 bases lay between the germline ends.

The rearrangement links TRBV29-1 to TRBJ1-1; D remains unclear. V dropped 7 bases and J dropped 1 base, with 7 bases sitting between them. This CDR3 spans 11 amino acids. CDR1 and CDR2 from the germline V gene are SQVTM and ANQGSEA. CDR3 sequence reads: CSGTQNTEAFF. As DNA, the CDR3 is TGCAGCGGAACACAGAACACTGAAGCTTTCTTT.

CDR3 nucleotides: TGCGCCAGCAGCTTCCTAGCGGGGGACCTCACCGGGGAGCTGTTTTTT. It is translated as CASSFLAGDLTGELFF. This sequence joins TRBV5-1 and TRBJ2-2, with TRBD2 matching 10 bases. J lost 4 bases, V lost 2 bases, and 5 bases had no gene match. Germline CDR1 is SGHRS and CDR2 is YFSETQ. The CDR3 has 16 residues. The whole variable domain, remainder taken from reference TRBV5-1 and TRBJ2-2, is KAGVTQTPRYLIKTRGQQVTLSCSPISGHRSVSWYQQTPGQGLQFLFEYFSETQRNKGNFPGRFSGRQFSNSRSEMNVSTLELGDSALYLCASSFLAGDLTGELFFGEGSRLTVL.

The chain is built from TRBV10-3 and TRBJ1-2, with a tentative D call TRBD1 (5 bases). Germline V gene lookup returns CDR1 ENHRY and CDR2 SYGVKD. The CDR3 has 14 amino acids. The V and J ends lost 4 bases and 3 bases respectively, with 12 bases between them. The chain's CDR3 is CAISGKGRDYGYTF. The CDR3 bases are TGTGCCATCAGTGGAAAGGGCAGGGACTATGGCTACACCTTC.

This chain joins TRBV5-1 and TRBJ2-1; 8 bases match TRBD2. Trimming cost V 3 bases and J 9 bases; bases outside gene matches: 17. The V gene's germline CDR1 is SGHRS and CDR2 YFSETQ. The CDR3 totals 17 residues. This CDR3 is CASSSASLAAGLGEQFF. The CDR3 DNA reads as TGCGCCAGCAGCTCCGCCTCACTAGCGGCGGGGCTCGGTGAGCAGTTCTTC.

V usage is TRBV6-4 and J usage is TRBJ1-2; 10 positions match TRBD1. From germline, CDR1 is MRHNA and CDR2 SNTAGT. The CDR3 covers 16 residues. Trimming removed 0 bases from V and 8 bases from J; junction bases left unmatched: 9. The CDR3 nucleotides read TGTGCCAGCAGTGACTCAGTTGGGACAGGGGTAAAGGGCTACACCTTC. Amino acids: CASSDSVGTGVKGYTF.

The genes are TRBV7-9 and TRBJ1-2, with TRBD1 identical over 9 bases. This CDR3 region has 13 residues. Trimming cost V 4 bases and J 8 bases; bases outside gene matches: 5. CDR1 and CDR2 (germline): SEHNR, FQNEAQ (reference sequence). CDR3 nucleotides: TGTGCCAGCAGCTACCCGGGACAGGGCGGCTACACCTTC. Its translation is CASSYPGQGGYTF.

The genes are TRBV27 and TRBJ2-7; D is perhaps TRBD2 (6 bases). This CDR3 is 12 amino acids long. Germline V gene lookup returns CDR1 MNHEY and CDR2 SMNVEV (reference sequence). V lost 5 bases to trimming and J lost 7 bases, with 12 bases between them. In DNA, the CDR3 is TGTGCCAGCAGTGGGGCCCGGGGGGAGCAGTACGTC. Translated, it gives CASSGARGEQYV.

Only one count was recorded for this clone. The chain uses TRBV6-5 and TRBJ1-3; D ambiguous. V gave up 6 bases and J gave up 2 bases, with 14 bases separating them. The CDR3 loop spans 15 amino acids. Germline loops: CDR1 MNHEY, CDR2 SVGAGI. The CDR3 protein is CASSSSGGAGNTIYF. CDR3 nucleotide sequence: TGTGCCAGCAGCTCATCGGGCGGGGCTGGAAACACCATATATTTT.

This clone was picked up a small number of times. The gene calls are TRBV5-1 and TRBJ1-2; D gene ambiguous. The V end was cut by 0 bases, the J end by 3 bases, with 6 bases between. There are 13 residues in the CDR3. CDR1 SGHRS and CDR2 YFSETQ come from the germline V gene. This CDR3 is CASSLASYYGYTF. The CDR3 DNA reads TGCGCCAGCAGCTTGGCATCATACTATGGCTACACCTTC.

The rearrangement uses TRBV15 and TRBJ1-2; maybe TRBD1 (6 bases). Trimming removed 1 base from V and 7 bases from J, with 19 bases in between. Looked up from germline, CDR1 is LNHNV and CDR2 is YYDKDF (reference sequence). This CDR3 is built from 16 residues. The CDR3 bases are TGTGCCACCAGCAGAGCCGTGGAACAGGGCTTTCGTGGCTACACCTTC. Translating it yields CATSRAVEQGFRGYTF.

This rearrangement joins TRBV18 to TRBJ1-2, with a tentative D call TRBD1 (6 bases). Trimming took off 4 bases at V and 8 bases at J, with 11 bases between the two ends. Germline V lookup: CDR1 KGHSH, CDR2 LQKENI. CDR3 length: 12 residues. The CDR3 nucleotides are TGTGCCAGCTCACTACAGGGAAAGGGCTACACCTTC. Translation gives CASSLQGKGYTF.

The J gene is TRBJ1-2, the V gene TRBV5-1; TRBD1 matches at 11 bases. V lost 4 bases and J lost 0; bases outside the gene matches: 5. Looked up from germline, CDR1 is SGHRS and CDR2 is YFSETQ. The CDR3 has 16 amino acids. Here the CDR3 DNA reads TGCGCCAGCAGCCCTGGGACAGGGGGAACTAACTATGGCTACACCTTC. Protein product: CASSPGTGGTNYGYTF.

This sequence joins TRBV19 and TRBJ1-2; maybe TRBD1 (5 bases). The V end was cut by 3 bases, the J end by 0 bases, with 11 bases between. CDR1 and CDR2 from the germline V gene are LNHDA and SQIVND (reference sequence). CDR3 length: 15 residues. The CDR3 bases are TGTGCCAGTAGTATTCGGACAACTACTAACTATGGCTACACCTTC. It specifies CASSIRTTTNYGYTF.

The chain uses TRBV6-5 and TRBJ1-5; D may be TRBD1 (6 bases). The V gene's germline CDR1 is MNHEY and CDR2 SVGAGI. V lost 8 bases, J lost 1 base, and 15 bases lay in between. There are 15 residues in the CDR3. CDR3 DNA: TGTGCCAGCGGGCCCGGGACACTCAGCAATCAGCCCCAGCATTTT. Amino acid sequence: CASGPGTLSNQPQHF.

The genes are TRBV6-5 and TRBJ2-6, with 9 bases lining up with TRBD1. Germline V lookup: CDR1 MNHEY, CDR2 SVGAGI. After removal of 11 bases from V and 0 bases from J, the junction contained 5 bases not matched to a gene. This CDR3 comprises 15 residues. The CDR3 reads CAVQGASSGANVLTF. For the CDR3, the DNA is TGTGCCGTACAGGGGGCCAGCTCTGGGGCCAACGTCCTGACTTTC.

V gene TRBV4-1 combines with J gene TRBJ2-5, with 10 bases fitting TRBD1. V trimming: 1 base; J trimming: 2 bases; junction bases outside the gene matches: 4. Germline V lookup: CDR1 MGHRA, CDR2 YSYEKL. The CDR3 totals 16 residues. The CDR3 is CASSQGDRGWQETQYF. In DNA form, the CDR3 reads TGCGCCAGCAGCCAAGGGGACAGGGGTTGGCAAGAGACCCAGTACTTC.

J is TRBJ1-2 and V is TRBV6-1; 7 positions match TRBD1. Germline trimming cut 3 bases from V and 4 bases from J; bases unmatched to any gene: 5. The CDR3 contains 14 residues. CDR1 is MNHNS and CDR2 is SASEGT in the germline V gene. CDR3 nucleotide sequence: TGTGCCAGCAGTGAGGTGACAGGGACCTATGGCTACACCTTC. Its translation: CASSEVTGTYGYTF.

The chain is built from TRBV30 and TRBJ1-1; D gene unclear. The CDR3 loop spans 11 amino acids. Trimming took off 0 bases at V and 11 bases at J, with 10 bases between the two ends. CDR1 is GTSNPN, CDR2 SVGIG, per germline (reference sequence). CDR3 loop: CAWSVIGSAFF. The DNA of the CDR3 is TGTGCCTGGAGTGTAATAGGTAGCGCTTTCTTT.

The gene calls are TRBV28 and TRBJ1-2; 9 positions match TRBD1. Unmatched junction bases numbered 13, after V lost 4 bases and J lost 7 bases. Germline CDR1 reads MDHEN; CDR2 reads SYDVKM. The CDR3 contains 16 residues. The CDR3 bases are TGTGCCAGCAGTTCTCCTGTTATACAGGGGGCGCTTGGCTACACCTTC. It is translated as CASSSPVIQGALGYTF.

This clone has just one count. V gene TRBV9 combines with J gene TRBJ2-6; 7 bases align to TRBD1. CDR3 length: 16 amino acids. V dropped 4 bases and J dropped 0; count of bases not matched to a gene: 4. Germline V gene lookup returns CDR1 SGDLS and CDR2 YYNGEE. CDR3 nucleotide sequence: TGTGCCAGCAGCTTAAGGACAGGCTCTGGGGCCAACGTCCTGACTTTC. Amino acids: CASSLRTGSGANVLTF.